Listed here is a single T cell receptor (beta chain). The data originate from a study of T cell responses to AZD1222 COVID-19 vaccine. The CDR3 length is 15 residues. V was trimmed by 2 bases and J by 4 bases, leaving 17 bases between them. Germline V lookup: CDR1 GTSNPN, CDR2 SVGIG (reference sequence). Sequencing was performed with immunoSEQ multiplex PCR; in TCRdb, only in-frame clones are kept and a portion is missing. The sample holds about 110,000 clones, about 95% seen once. This sequence joins TRBV30 and TRBJ1-1; no reliable D call. The sequence derives from an adult who received the AZD1222 COVID-19 vaccine. Source: peripheral blood, taken 28 days after the second AZD1222 dose. CDR3 in DNA: TGTGCCTGGAGTTCCAACCTGCTGGGTGGCACTGAAGCTTTCTTT. Its protein product is CAWSSNLLGGTEAFF.